These 10 T cell receptor beta chains came from one sample sequenced in a study of regulatory T cells in long-lasting Graves disease. According to the study, TCR beta libraries were built with iRepertoire HTBI primers and CDR3-region Arm-PCR. In TCRdb, the multiplex PCR reads were re-called with MiXCR into one record per CDR3 protein. The sample holds roughly 430,000 distinct CDR3 sequences, roughly a fifth seen once. Documented time point: persistent/refractory GD, antithyroid drugs over 5 years with positive TRAb. Preparation of the TCR library used RNA extracted from PBMCs. Sequenced material: peripheral blood mononuclear cells (PBMCs), taken when the disease was refractory, from a patient treated with antithyroid drugs. Receptors originate from a female donor with Graves disease.

This clonotype was detected a few times. The rearrangement joins TRBV4-1 to TRBJ2-5, with D unresolved. There are 13 residues in the CDR3. Germline CDR1 and CDR2: MGHRA and YSYEKL. V lost 1 base, J lost 4 bases, and 7 bases lay in between. CDR3 DNA: TGCGCCAGCAGCCAAGGACCGTTAGAGACCCAGTACTTC. This translates into CASSQGPLETQYF.

This clonotype appeared many times. The chain joins TRBV5-4 to TRBJ2-5, with D uncertain. This CDR3 comprises 16 residues. Germline-derived CDR1 and CDR2 are SGHNT and YYREEE (reference sequence). The ends were cut back, 4 bases at V and 2 bases at J, with 18 bases in the middle. CDR3 in DNA: TGTGCCAGCAGCGCGCTTGAGCAGAACTCACAAGAGACCCAGTACTTC. It translates to CASSALEQNSQETQYF.

This chain joins TRBV5-1 and TRBJ1-5; TRBD1 matches 9 bases. This CDR3 is built from 18 residues. Germline V gives CDR1 SGHRS, CDR2 YFSETQ. The V and J ends lost 3 bases and 0 bases, in that order; junction bases with no gene match: 10. This CDR3 is CASSSFPTGGNSNQPQHF. The DNA for the CDR3 is TGCGCCAGCAGCTCCTTCCCGACAGGGGGAAATAGCAATCAGCCCCAGCATTTT.

The rearrangement links TRBV24-1 to TRBJ2-3; TRBD2 might be the D (5 bases). The length of the CDR3 is 16 residues. Germline loops: CDR1 KGHDR, CDR2 SFDVKD. V was cut by 4 bases and J by 7 bases, with 20 bases left in between. CDR3 in DNA: TGTGCCACCAGTGACCCTCGTCGGGGATCGGGGAATACGCAGTATTTT. Protein: CATSDPRRGSGNTQYF.

This clonotype was detected ten times or more. This rearrangement joins TRBV28 to TRBJ1-2; 11 bases agree with TRBD1. The trim removed 5 bases at V and 13 bases at J, leaving 6 bases unmatched. This CDR3 has 12 amino acids. The germline V gene encodes CDR1 MDHEN and CDR2 SYDVKM. CDR3 nucleotides: TGTGCCAGCAGTCCAGGACAGGGGGCCGGCACCTTC. It is translated as CASSPGQGAGTF.

The chain is built from TRBV20-1 and TRBJ2-2; 8 nucleotides agree with TRBD1. CDR3 length: 15 amino acids. V shed 3 bases and J 2 bases; nucleotides not matched to a gene: 5. Germline lookup yields CDR1 DFQATT and CDR2 SNEGSKA (reference sequence). CDR3 bases: TGCAGTGCTAGTATCAGGGGGCGAAACACCGGGGAGCTGTTTTTT. This encodes CSASIRGRNTGELFF.

V and J are TRBV5-6 and TRBJ2-5; TRBD1 or TRBD2 may be the D gene (5 bases each). Trimming shortened V by 0 bases and J by 6 bases, and 12 bases separated the two germline ends. This CDR3 region has 14 residues. From germline, CDR1 is SGHDT and CDR2 YYEEEE. The CDR3 region is CASSLAAGAQTQYF. CDR3 in DNA: TGTGCCAGCAGCTTGGCTGCCGGGGCGCAGACCCAGTACTTC.

In this sample, this clonotype turned up many times. The CDR3 nucleotides are TGTGCCAGCAGGCAGGAGGGGCGAGTTGAGCAGTACTTC. The encoded protein is CASRQEGRVEQYF. The chain has TRBV12-3 or TRBV12-4 and TRBJ2-7, with a possible D match to TRBD2 (6 bases). The CDR3 contains 13 residues. The ends were cut back, 6 bases at V and 7 bases at J, with 16 bases in the middle.

CDR3 residues: CSPDGPTRETQYF. The CDR3 nucleotides are TGCAGTCCCGACGGCCCCACCCGGGAGACCCAGTACTTC. The V and J genes are TRBV20-1 and TRBJ2-5; D is uncertain. This CDR3 comprises 13 residues. Germline CDR1 is DFQATT and CDR2 is SNEGSKA (reference sequence). Trimming cost V 8 bases and J 5 bases, with 18 bases left between them.

V is TRBV28 and J is TRBJ2-3; perhaps D is TRBD1 or TRBD2 (6 bases each). Trimming took off 6 bases at V and 0 bases at J, with 16 bases between the two ends. Germline V gene lookup returns CDR1 MDHEN and CDR2 SYDVKM. This CDR3 has 16 amino acids. CDR3 amino acids: CASSPEGGKSTDTQYF. CDR3 in DNA: TGTGCCAGCAGCCCCGAGGGGGGCAAAAGCACAGATACGCAGTATTTT.